These T cell receptor beta chains were read from a single sample in a study of shared clonotypes between healthy human individuals. Clones were sequenced by immunoSEQ multiplex PCR, and TCRdb holds only the in-frame ones, with some missing. The sample has about 380,000 clones, approximately 96% seen once. The sample was memory CD8+ T cells sorted from blood. These receptors were taken from a man aged 25 to 40 in good health. Both conserved end residues are part of each CDR3. A D gene is named only where the DNA matches it firmly. Not every row has a clone size; where given, it reads once, few, many or a size class.

V gene	J gene	clone size	D gene	CDR3 DNA	CDR3 protein
TRBV18	TRBJ1-2	-	TRBD1	TGTGCCAGCTCACCAACGGACAGGGGGGGCTATGGCTACACCTTC	CASSPTDRGGYGYTF
TRBV28	TRBJ1-2	-	TRBD1	TGTGCCAGCAGTTTACTCCGGGACAGGGCGATGGGTAACTATGGCTACACCTTC	CASSLLRDRAMGNYGYTF
TRBV30	TRBJ2-7	once	-	TGTGCCTGGAATGTAGGGATCAGGTACGAGCAGTACTTC	CAWNVGIRYEQYF
TRBV10-2	TRBJ2-6	-	-	TGCGCCAGCAGTGAGACATCTGGGGCCAACGTCCTGACTTTC	CASSETSGANVLTF
TRBV14	TRBJ2-7	once	-	TGTGCCAGCAGTCTGAATACGAGGGAGCAGTACTTC	CASSLNTREQYF
TRBV27	TRBJ1-5	-	-	TGTGCCAGCAGTTTAGCAGGGACGGGCAATCAGCCCCAGCATTTT	CASSLAGTGNQPQHF
TRBV18	TRBJ2-7	-	TRBD2	TGTGCCAGCTCACGCCAACTAGCGGGAGGGCCCTACGAGCAGTACTTC	CASSRQLAGGPYEQYF
TRBV4-2	TRBJ2-1	-	-	TGTGCCAGCAGCCAAGATCTAATCTTAGCGGCCCCATACAATGAGCAGTTCTTC	CASSQDLILAAPYNEQFF
TRBV20-1	TRBJ2-1	-	-	TGCAGTGCTAGTTCCCCCAATGAGCAGTTCTTC	CSASSPNEQFF
TRBV19	TRBJ2-3	-	TRBD2	TGTGCCAGTAGTATTGGATTGACTAGCGGGAGTATTAGGACAGATACGCAGTATTTT	CASSIGLTSGSIRTDTQYF
TRBV30	TRBJ2-7	-	TRBD2	TGTGCCTGGAGACTAGCGGGATCGGGGGGCTACGAGCAGTACTTC	CAWRLAGSGGYEQYF
TRBV14	TRBJ1-1	-	TRBD1	TGTGCCAGCAGCCAGGACCAGGGGGTCACTGAAGCTTTCTTT	CASSQDQGVTEAFF
TRBV28	TRBJ2-7	-	-	TGTGCCAGCAGTTTTTTCGGGGCGTACGAGCAGTACTTC	CASSFFGAYEQYF
TRBV7-3	TRBJ2-2	-	-	TGTGCCAGCAGCTTAACACCTAGAAACACCGGGGAGCTGTTTTTT	CASSLTPRNTGELFF
TRBV30	TRBJ2-3	-	TRBD2	TGTGCCTGGAGTTCTAGCGGGAGGACAGATACGCAGTATTTT	CAWSSSGRTDTQYF
TRBV30	TRBJ1-1	few	-	TGTGCCTGGAGTGTGGGACAGAACACTGAAGCTTTCTTT	CAWSVGQNTEAFF
TRBV7-3	TRBJ1-2	-	-	TGTGCCAGCAGCTCCCGGGACGCCCCTGGAGGCTACACCTTC	CASSSRDAPGGYTF
TRBV6-4	TRBJ2-3	-	TRBD2	TGTGCCAGCAGTGACGGGTTAGCGGGACTTCTTGATACGCAGTATTTT	CASSDGLAGLLDTQYF
TRBV27	TRBJ2-1	-	TRBD2	TGTGCCAGCAATCCCCACGGGACTAGCGGGGTCAATGAGCAGTTCTTC	CASNPHGTSGVNEQFF
TRBV10-3	TRBJ2-3	once	-	TGTGCCATCAGTGAGTGGGGGGCTAGCACAGATACGCAGTATTTT	CAISEWGASTDTQYF
TRBV28	TRBJ2-1	-	-	TGTGCCAGCAGTTTGCGACTTAACAATGAGCAGTTCTTC	CASSLRLNNEQFF
TRBV1	TRBJ2-3	once	-	TGCACCAGCAGAAGACTAGCGGGAGAGGATACGCAGTATTTT	CTSRRLAGEDTQYF
TRBV7-9	TRBJ1-4	-	TRBD1	TGTGCCAGCAGCCTATGGACAGGGCTGGATGAAAAACTGTTTTTT	CASSLWTGLDEKLFF
TRBV18	TRBJ1-1	-	-	TGTGCCAGCTCATCCGGACAAGCGAACACTGAAGCTTTCTTT	CASSSGQANTEAFF
TRBV19	TRBJ1-1	-	TRBD1	TGTGCCAGTAGTATAGACAGGGGGATGAACACTGAAGCTTTCTTT	CASSIDRGMNTEAFF
TRBV18	TRBJ2-5	once	-	TGTGCCAGCTCACCGTTTAGGGGGTACCAAGAGACCCAGTACTTC	CASSPFRGYQETQYF
TRBV10-1	TRBJ2-7	once	TRBD1	TGCGCCAGCAGTGAGGCCGGGACAGCGGTCATCTACGAGCAGTACTTC	CASSEAGTAVIYEQYF
TRBV7-2	TRBJ1-2	-	-	TGTGCCAGCAGCCTCGTGACAGCCTCTAACTATGGCTACACCTTC	CASSLVTASNYGYTF
TRBV28	TRBJ2-7	-	TRBD1	TGTGCCGTACAGGGGGAATACGAGCAGTACTTC	CAVQGEYEQYF